The 10 T cell receptor beta chains below were found in one sample sequenced in a study of technical replicates of blood from a handful of donors. The repertoire was sequenced with immunoSEQ multiplex PCR; TCRdb's copy has only in-frame clones and lacks some. The sample records some 80,000 clones, around 97% being singletons. Sequencing used T cells isolated from PBMCs. All receptors come from a human donor in good health.

The V and J genes are TRBV27 and TRBJ2-7; perhaps TRBD2 as D (5 bases). Per the germline V gene, CDR1 is MNHEY and CDR2 is SMNVEV (reference sequence). The CDR3 loop spans 15 amino acids. The germline V and J ends were trimmed by 0 bases and 6 bases, with 15 bases remaining between them. CDR3 amino acids: CASSLSPGPGGEQYF. The DNA of the CDR3 is TGTGCCAGCAGTTTATCGCCCGGGCCTGGAGGCGAGCAGTACTTC.

The chain recombines TRBV28 with TRBJ1-1; no reliable D call. CDR1 and CDR2 from the germline V gene are MDHEN and SYDVKM. V was trimmed by 6 bases and J by 5 bases, leaving 19 bases between them. This CDR3 is 15 amino acids long. The CDR3, as DNA: TGTGCCAGCAGGACCCTGGGGTGGGGAGGAACTGAAGCTTTCTTT. Translation gives CASRTLGWGGTEAFF.

This rearrangement joins TRBV13 to TRBJ1-2; TRBD1 matches 7 bases. Germline V gene sequence: CDR1 PRHDT, CDR2 FYEKMQ (reference sequence). J was trimmed by 4 bases and V by 3 bases; bases with no gene match: 5. The length of the CDR3 is 14 residues. CDR3 bases: TGTGCCAGCAGCTTCTTACAGGGGACCTATGGCTACACCTTC. Amino acid sequence: CASSFLQGTYGYTF.

This rearrangement joins TRBV9 to TRBJ1-1; TRBD1 agrees at 7 bases. This CDR3 has 14 amino acids. Germline CDR1 reads SGDLS; CDR2 reads YYNGEE. V lost 4 bases, J lost 2 bases, and 5 bases stayed unmatched. The DNA for the CDR3 is TGTGCCAGCAGCCTGGGGACAGCTAACACTGAAGCTTTCTTT. Translation: CASSLGTANTEAFF.

This chain links TRBV5-1 with TRBJ2-3; TRBD2 might be the D (6 bases). The CDR3 extends over 14 amino acids. Germline CDR1 and CDR2: SGHRS and YFSETQ. Trimming removed 5 bases from V and 4 bases from J, with 14 bases in between. The CDR3 nucleotides read TGCGCCAGCAGGCTAGCGCCATATTCAGATACGCAGTATTTT. Translating gives CASRLAPYSDTQYF. The whole variable domain, filled in from reference TRBV5-1 and TRBJ2-3, reads KAGVTQTPRYLIKTRGQQVTLSCSPISGHRSVSWYQQTPGQGLQFLFEYFSETQRNKGNFPGRFSGRQFSNSRSEMNVSTLELGDSALYLCASRLAPYSDTQYFGPGTRLTVL.

This clone was recorded once. The rearrangement uses TRBV28 and TRBJ1-1; 11 nucleotides line up with TRBD1. Trimming removed 6 bases from V and 5 bases from J; junction bases left unmatched: 5. The CDR3 consists of 14 residues. Germline lookup yields CDR1 MDHEN and CDR2 SYDVKM. CDR3 amino acids: CASSGTGGVTEAFF. The CDR3 DNA reads TGTGCCAGCAGCGGGACAGGGGGGGTTACTGAAGCTTTCTTT.

The genes are TRBV7-8 and TRBJ2-7, with D possibly matching TRBD1 (6 bases). Germline values: CDR1 SGHVS, CDR2 FQNEAQ. V dropped 5 bases and J dropped 1 base, with 18 bases sitting between them. The length of the CDR3 is 16 residues. CDR3 region: CASSPSPEGGSYEQYF. The CDR3 DNA sequence: TGTGCCAGCAGCCCCAGCCCAGAAGGGGGTTCCTACGAGCAGTACTTC. Using reference TRBV7-8 and TRBJ2-7 for the parts outside the CDR3, the full variable domain is GAGVSQSPRYKVAKRGQDVALRCDPISGHVSLFWYQQALGQGPEFLTYFQNEAQLDKSGLPSDRFFAERPEGSVSTLKIQRTQQEDSAVYLCASSPSPEGGSYEQYFGPGTRLTVT.

V gene TRBV6-1 combines with J gene TRBJ1-4; TRBD1 aligns across 8 bases. The germline gives CDR1 MNHNS, CDR2 SASEGT. The CDR3 extends over 16 amino acids. J lost 0 bases, V lost 4 bases, and 4 bases had no gene match. CDR3 sequence reads: CASSGSRGPTNEKLFF. The CDR3 region has the DNA TGTGCCAGCAGTGGCAGCAGGGGGCCAACTAATGAAAAACTGTTTTTT.

V gene TRBV4-1 combines with J gene TRBJ2-3; D uncertain. This CDR3 has 13 residues. Germline V lookup: CDR1 MGHRA, CDR2 YSYEKL. V was cut by 4 bases and J by 3 bases, with 8 bases left in between. Here the CDR3 reads CASSRLLTDTQYF. The CDR3 bases are TGCGCCAGCAGCCGTCTGTTAACAGATACGCAGTATTTT.

This clone appeared once. A read error may account for a junction end that differs from germline. The V and J genes are TRBV13 and TRBJ1-2; the D gene is possibly TRBD1 (5 bases). The V gene's germline CDR1 is PRHDT and CDR2 FYEKMQ (reference sequence). This CDR3 is built from 14 residues. This chain's CDR3 is CASSIGHANYGYTF. The CDR3, as DNA: TGTGCCAGCAGCATAGGACACGCTAACTATGGCTACACCTTC.